A selection of T cell receptor beta chains follows, all from one sample in a study of Tregs in tolerant kidney transplant recipients. TCRdb's copy holds only in-frame clones and misses some; the assay was immunoSEQ multiplex PCR. The sample carries approximately 260,000 clones, about 86% recorded once. Sequenced sample: CD4+ T cells from blood. These TCRs come from a human donor in good health. The CDR3 runs from the conserved cysteine through the conserved F or W. A D gene is named only where the DNA matches it firmly. Expanded clones are given a class, and other clones once, few, many or no size at all.

v_call	d_call	clone_size	j_call	cdr3_nt	cdr3_aa
TRBV5-1	TRBD1	once	TRBJ1-6	TGCGCCAGCAGCTTGGGACAGGGTGACTCACCCCTCCACTTT	CASSLGQGDSPLHF
TRBV30	NA	NA	TRBJ1-1	TGTGCCTGGAGCCAAGGGGACCTTCCGAACACTGAAGCTTTCTTT	CAWSQGDLPNTEAFF
TRBV7-2	TRBD2	once	TRBJ2-5	TGTGCCAGCAGCTTAGCCCTAGCGGGGGGCGAGACCCAGTACTTC	CASSLALAGGETQYF
TRBV6-6	NA	NA	TRBJ2-2	TGTGCCAGCAGTTACTCCCCTTCTGCAATCGGGGAGCTGTTTTTT	CASSYSPSAIGELFF
TRBV19	TRBD1	NA	TRBJ2-7	TGTGCCAGTAGTATAGGGGGACAGGCCACCTACGAGCAGTACTTC	CASSIGGQATYEQYF
TRBV18	NA	NA	TRBJ1-3	TGTGCCAGCTCACACGGACCAACAAGCTCTGGAAACACCATATATTTT	CASSHGPTSSGNTIYF
TRBV6-5	NA	NA	TRBJ1-1	TGTGCCAGCAGTTCCCCCGGGGGTGGTACTGAAGCTTTCTTT	CASSSPGGGTEAFF
TRBV29-1	NA	NA	TRBJ1-3	TGCAGCGCTCTGAGCTCTGGAAACACCATATATTTT	CSALSSGNTIYF
TRBV6-1	NA	NA	TRBJ2-3	TGTGCCAGCAGTGAACCTACTCCTCCAGGCCCACATACGCAGTATTTT	CASSEPTPPGPHTQYF
TRBV14	NA	NA	TRBJ1-3	TGTGCCAGCAGCCCTCAGGGCCTCCGCTCTGGAAACACCATATATTTT	CASSPQGLRSGNTIYF
TRBV7-9	TRBD1	few	TRBJ1-4	TGTGCCAGCAGCTTAAGGGACAGGGGAAAAGGGTATGAAAAACTGTTTTTT	CASSLRDRGKGYEKLFF
TRBV12-5	TRBD2	NA	TRBJ2-2	TGTGCTAGTGGTTTGGGGCGACTAGCGGGGGCCGCGAACACCGGGGAGCTGTTTTTT	CASGLGRLAGAANTGELFF
TRBV2	NA	NA	TRBJ2-3	TGTGCCAGCAGTCTGACAGGCCCTAGCACAGATACGCAGTACTTT	CASSLTGPSTDTQYF
TRBV11-2	NA	NA	TRBJ2-2	TGTGCCAGCAGCTTGGTACTACCGGGGGAGCTGTTTTTT	CASSLVLPGELFF
TRBV5-1	NA	NA	TRBJ2-2	TGCGCCAGCACCCTGCGGGGACACACCGGGGAGCTGTTTTTT	CASTLRGHTGELFF
TRBV9	TRBD2	NA	TRBJ2-3	TGTGCCAGCAGCCCTCGACTAGCGGGAATCTCAGATACGCAGTATTTT	CASSPRLAGISDTQYF
TRBV30	TRBD2	NA	TRBJ2-1	TGTGCCTGGAGTCAAGCGGGAGGGCCTGAGTTCTTC	CAWSQAGGPEFF
TRBV11-2	TRBD2	NA	TRBJ2-3	TGTGCCAGCAGCTTAGGGGCTAGCGGGAGGATAGGGGATACGCAGTATTTT	CASSLGASGRIGDTQYF
TRBV2	TRBD1	few	TRBJ2-5	TGTGCCAGCAGCCTTGGACAGGGGGCGCGGGAGACCCAGTACTTC	CASSLGQGARETQYF
TRBV11-3	TRBD1	few	TRBJ2-7	TGTGCCAGCAGCTTAGATGGGACAGGGGACCACGAGCAGTACTTC	CASSLDGTGDHEQYF
TRBV5-1	TRBD2	NA	TRBJ2-1	TGCGCCAGCAGCCTATCCCCGGGAGGGACCTACAATGAGCAGTTCTTC	CASSLSPGGTYNEQFF
TRBV5-1	NA	few	TRBJ2-7	TGCGCCAGCAGCTCCGGGTCCGCCTACGAGCAGTACTTC	CASSSGSAYEQYF
TRBV18	NA	NA	TRBJ1-1	TGTGCCAGCTCACCAAGTTCCTCCGGGTGGCAGAACACTGAAGCTTTCTTT	CASSPSSSGWQNTEAFF
TRBV5-1	TRBD2	NA	TRBJ2-1	TGCGCCAGCAGCTTGGTCCCTAGCGGGGGTCCCTACAATGAGCAGTTCTTC	CASSLVPSGGPYNEQFF
TRBV7-9	NA	few	TRBJ1-4	TGTGCCAGCAGCCCCGTGCCGAGTAATGAAAAACTGTTTTTT	CASSPVPSNEKLFF
TRBV11-2	NA	NA	TRBJ1-1	TGTGCCAGCAGCACTACAGGGACCCGATTGAACACTGAAGCTTTCTTT	CASSTTGTRLNTEAFF
TRBV19	NA	NA	TRBJ2-1	TGTGCCCCCCAAAGGGTGGCTACCGAACAGGGCAATGAGCAGTTCTTC	CAPQRVATEQGNEQFF
TRBV6-1	NA	once	TRBJ1-4	TGTGCCAGCAGCCAAGTCATGGTTGGGGAAAAACTGTTTTTT	CASSQVMVGEKLFF
TRBV7-8	TRBD2	NA	TRBJ2-1	TGTGCCAGCAGCCCCCGGGACTACCGGGCGTACAATGAGCAGTTCTTC	CASSPRDYRAYNEQFF
TRBV15	NA	once	TRBJ2-5	TGTGCCACCAGCAGAGCCCTGGGAGGGGGCCAAAAGACCCAGTACTTC	CATSRALGGGQKTQYF
TRBV5-8	NA	NA	TRBJ1-2	TGTGCCAGCAACCTTGGGGGAGTGAGCCTTCAGAACTATGGCTACACCTTC	CASNLGGVSLQNYGYTF
TRBV7-6	NA	NA	TRBJ2-7	TGTGCCAGCAGCTCGGGATCTACGGGGCAGTACTTC	CASSSGSTGQYF
TRBV19	NA	NA	TRBJ1-3	TGTGCCAGCCATCGCTCTGGAAACACCATATATTTT	CASHRSGNTIYF
TRBV14	NA	NA	TRBJ2-7	TGTGCCAGCAGCCTTCAGATGGGGGCCTCCACCGAGCAGTACTTC	CASSLQMGASTEQYF
TRBV28	TRBD2	NA	TRBJ2-7	TGTGCCAGCGGGACTAGCGGGAGAACTAGCTACGAGCAGTACTTC	CASGTSGRTSYEQYF
TRBV4-1	NA	NA	TRBJ1-1	TGCGCCAGCAGCGAATACTATGGCAGGGAAGCTTTCTTT	CASSEYYGREAFF
TRBV30	NA	NA	TRBJ1-5	TGTGCCTGGAGTGTAGGTAGGCCATTTTCAAGGCCCCAGCATTTT	CAWSVGRPFSRPQHF
TRBV15	TRBD1	NA	TRBJ2-7	TGTGCCACCAGCAGAGCCGGGACAGGGCTTTTATTTTACGAGCAGTACTTC	CATSRAGTGLLFYEQYF
TRBV10-3	NA	NA	TRBJ1-2	TGTGCCATCAGTGAGTCCGGTCTGGGGGTGTATGGCTACACCTTC	CAISESGLGVYGYTF
TRBV27	NA	NA	TRBJ2-3	TGTGCCAGCAGTAGGCAGACTAGCACAGATACGCAGTATTTT	CASSRQTSTDTQYF
TRBV29-1	NA	NA	TRBJ1-2	TGCAGCGTCACGGGACATCCTTCGGGCTACACCTTC	CSVTGHPSGYTF
TRBV5-1	TRBD2	NA	TRBJ2-7	TGCGCCAGCAGCTTGAGGCTAGCGGGAGGCTACGAGCAGTACTTC	CASSLRLAGGYEQYF
TRBV19	NA	NA	TRBJ1-2	TGTGCCAGTAGTGAAGGGCTGGAGGGCTACACCTTC	CASSEGLEGYTF